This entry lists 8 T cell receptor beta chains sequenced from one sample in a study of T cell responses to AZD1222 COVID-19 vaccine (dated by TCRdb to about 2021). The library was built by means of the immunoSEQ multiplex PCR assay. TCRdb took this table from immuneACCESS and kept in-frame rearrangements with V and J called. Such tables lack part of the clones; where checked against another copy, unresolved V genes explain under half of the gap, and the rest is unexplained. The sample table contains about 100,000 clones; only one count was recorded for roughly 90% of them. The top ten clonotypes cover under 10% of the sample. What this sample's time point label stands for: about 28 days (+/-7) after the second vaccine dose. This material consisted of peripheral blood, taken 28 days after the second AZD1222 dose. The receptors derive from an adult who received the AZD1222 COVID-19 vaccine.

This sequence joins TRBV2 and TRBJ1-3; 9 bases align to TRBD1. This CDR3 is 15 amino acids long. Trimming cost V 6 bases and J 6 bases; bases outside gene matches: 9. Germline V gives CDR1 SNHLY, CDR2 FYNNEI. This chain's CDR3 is CASSSDRGPANTIYF. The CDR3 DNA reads TGTGCCAGCAGCTCGGACAGGGGCCCCGCAAACACCATATATTTT.

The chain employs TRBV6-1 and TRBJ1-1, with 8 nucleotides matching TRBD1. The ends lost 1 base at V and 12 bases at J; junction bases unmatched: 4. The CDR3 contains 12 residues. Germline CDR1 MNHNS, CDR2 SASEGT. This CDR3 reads CASSEVRQGTFF. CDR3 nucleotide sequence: TGTGCCAGCAGTGAAGTTCGACAGGGGACTTTCTTT.

For the CDR3, the DNA is TGTGCCAGCAGCCCCTTAGCGGGAGGTACACAAGAGACCCAGTACTTC. It translates to CASSPLAGGTQETQYF. This chain connects TRBV14 to TRBJ2-5, with TRBD2 identical over 10 bases. Germline CDR1 is SGHDN and CDR2 is FVKESK. This CDR3 contains 16 residues. J was trimmed by 2 bases and V by 4 bases; bases with no gene match: 7.

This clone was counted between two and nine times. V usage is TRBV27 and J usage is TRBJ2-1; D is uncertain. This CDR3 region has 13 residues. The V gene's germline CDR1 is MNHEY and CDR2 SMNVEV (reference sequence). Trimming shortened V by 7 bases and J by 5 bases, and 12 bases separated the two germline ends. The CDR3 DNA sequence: TGTGCCAGCAAATACGGGCCTCACAATGAGCAGTTCTTC. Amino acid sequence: CASKYGPHNEQFF.

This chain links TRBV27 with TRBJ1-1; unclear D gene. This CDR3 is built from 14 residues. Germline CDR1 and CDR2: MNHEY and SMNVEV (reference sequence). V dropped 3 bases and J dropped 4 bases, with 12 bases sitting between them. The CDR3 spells CASSFEFHSTEAFF. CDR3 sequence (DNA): TGTGCCAGCAGTTTCGAATTCCACAGCACTGAAGCTTTCTTT.

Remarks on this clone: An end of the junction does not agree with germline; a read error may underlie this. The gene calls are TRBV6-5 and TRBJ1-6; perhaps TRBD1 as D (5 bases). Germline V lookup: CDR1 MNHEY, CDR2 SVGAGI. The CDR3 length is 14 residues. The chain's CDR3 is CASSYGAYNSPLHF. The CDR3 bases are TGTGCCAGCAGTTACGGGGCCTACAATTCACCCCTCCACTTT.

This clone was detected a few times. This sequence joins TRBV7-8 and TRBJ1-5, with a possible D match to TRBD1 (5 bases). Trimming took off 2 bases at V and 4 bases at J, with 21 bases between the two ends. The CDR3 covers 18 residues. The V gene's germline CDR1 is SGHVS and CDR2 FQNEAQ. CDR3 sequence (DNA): TGTGCCAGCAGCTTAACGCCGGGGGACCCGAGAAAGAATCAGCCCCAGCATTTT. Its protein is CASSLTPGDPRKNQPQHF.

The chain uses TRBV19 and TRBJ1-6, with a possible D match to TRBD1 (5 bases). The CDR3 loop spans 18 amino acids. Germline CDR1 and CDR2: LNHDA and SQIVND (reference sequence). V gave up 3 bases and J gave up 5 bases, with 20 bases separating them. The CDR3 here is CASSMFVGGRRNNSPLHF. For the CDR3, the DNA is TGTGCCAGTAGTATGTTCGTCGGGGGACGGCGAAATAATTCACCCCTCCACTTT.